Presented here are 30 T cell receptor beta chains from one specimen sequenced in a study of identical twins. TCRdb itself ran the 5' RACE reads through MiXCR, one entry per CDR3 protein. The sample lists approximately 690,000 distinct CDR3 sequences; less than 7% were seen once. Specimen: naive T cells sorted from blood. The source of these receptors is a man between 18 and 35 years old in good health.

This clonotype was observed many times. The gene calls are TRBV12-3 or TRBV12-4 and TRBJ1-6; no clear D gene. The CDR3 length is 13 residues. V lost 8 bases to trimming and J lost 4 bases, with 9 bases between them. The CDR3 here is CASREEYNSPLHF. CDR3 nucleotide sequence: TGTGCCAGCCGGGAAGAGTATAATTCACCCCTCCACTTT.

V gene TRBV5-1 combines with J gene TRBJ2-1; TRBD2 agrees at 11 bases. J was trimmed by 5 bases and V by 4 bases; bases with no gene match: 14. CDR3 size: 18 residues. Germline V CDR1 and CDR2: SGHRS, YFSETQ. The CDR3 loop is CASSLGGLAGGPHNEQFF. CDR3 bases: TGCGCCAGCAGCCTGGGGGGCTTAGCGGGAGGGCCCCACAATGAGCAGTTCTTC.

DNA for the CDR3: TGTGCCAGCACAAAGGGAACAGGGGGAGTGGAGACCCAGTACTTC. Its translation: CASTKGTGGVETQYF. The chain has TRBV7-2 and TRBJ2-5; TRBD1 matches 8 bases. The CDR3 is made up of 15 amino acids. Per the germline V gene, CDR1 is SGHTA and CDR2 is FQGNSA. Trimming at V came to 7 bases and at J to 5 bases, leaving 12 bases not matched to a gene.

V gene TRBV25-1 combines with J gene TRBJ2-1; 13 bases fit TRBD2. The ends lost 5 bases at V and 5 bases at J; junction bases unmatched: 18. Looked up from germline, CDR1 is MGHDK and CDR2 is SYGVNS. The CDR3 has 20 amino acids. The CDR3 here is CASSRSRTGTSGTHNNEQFF. The CDR3 nucleotides read TGTGCCAGCAGTCGATCAAGGACAGGGACTAGCGGGACCCACAACAATGAGCAGTTCTTC.

This clonotype has more than one count but fewer than ten. The rearrangement links TRBV30 to TRBJ2-5; D tentatively reads TRBD1 or TRBD2 (5 bases each). The germline gives CDR1 GTSNPN, CDR2 SVGIG (reference sequence). CDR3 length: 13 residues. Between the trimmed V and J ends, which lost 4 bases and 1 base, there was a span of 10 bases. The CDR3 spells CAWIEGLQETQYF. CDR3 in DNA: TGTGCCTGGATCGAGGGGCTCCAAGAGACCCAGTACTTC. The variable domain in full, with the rest retrieved from reference TRBV30 and TRBJ2-5, is SQTIHQWPATLVQPVGSPLSLECTVEGTSNPNLYWYRQAAGRGLQLLFYSVGIGQISSEVPQNLSASRPQDRQFILSSKKLLLSDSGFYLCAWIEGLQETQYFGPGTRLLVL.

This chain joins TRBV5-1 and TRBJ2-7; 7 bases map to TRBD2. Germline lookup yields CDR1 SGHRS and CDR2 YFSETQ. V shed 10 bases and J 5 bases; nucleotides not matched to a gene: 15. The CDR3 consists of 14 residues. CDR3 amino acids: CAGAGDILKNEQYF. CDR3 DNA sequence: TGCGCCGGGGCGGGAGATATATTGAAAAACGAGCAGTACTTC.

This clonotype was seen a few times. V usage is TRBV18 and J usage is TRBJ2-1; a possible D gene is TRBD1 (8 bases). This CDR3 is built from 19 residues. V lost 4 bases and J 0 bases, leaving 22 bases between the germline ends. Germline V gene lookup returns CDR1 KGHSH and CDR2 LQKENI. This chain's CDR3 is CASSRRGPSGKGSYNEQFF. DNA for the CDR3: TGTGCCAGCTCACGCAGGGGGCCTAGCGGCAAAGGCTCCTACAATGAGCAGTTCTTC.

The V gene is TRBV30, the J gene TRBJ2-3; possibly TRBD2 for D (5 bases). The CDR3 length is 15 residues. The V end was cut by 0 bases, the J end by 5 bases, with 15 bases between. Per the germline V gene, CDR1 is GTSNPN and CDR2 is SVGIG (reference sequence). In DNA, the CDR3 is TGTGCCTGGAGTGTAACGGGATCGTCCCGAGATACGCAGTATTTT. Its protein product is CAWSVTGSSRDTQYF.

This clonotype was recorded at least ten times. For the CDR3, the DNA is TGTGCCAGCAGTCCCCAGACAGGGACTAATGAAAAACTGTTTTTT. This codes for CASSPQTGTNEKLFF. The V call is TRBV6-1, the J call TRBJ1-4, with 7 bases that match TRBD1. V lost 5 bases and J lost 2; bases outside the gene matches: 5. Germline-derived CDR1 and CDR2 are MNHNS and SASEGT. The CDR3 sequence is 15 residues long.

This clonotype was detected many times. The gene calls are TRBV24-1 and TRBJ2-7; 11 positions match TRBD2. The CDR3 runs to 18 residues. Trimming removed 1 base from V and 6 bases from J; junction bases left unmatched: 13. In germline, CDR1 is KGHDR, CDR2 SFDVKD. The CDR3 region is CATSDLLIAGGPVGEQYF. The CDR3 nucleotides read TGTGCCACCAGTGATTTACTTATAGCGGGAGGGCCTGTCGGCGAGCAGTACTTC.

This clonotype was counted ten times or more. The rearrangement uses TRBV9 and TRBJ2-2, with TRBD2 matching over 8 bases. The CDR3 is 16 amino acids. Germline V lookup: CDR1 SGDLS, CDR2 YYNGEE. The V gene end was trimmed by 3 bases and the J gene end by 5 bases; junction bases not matched to a gene: 9. The CDR3 is CASSASPGGMTGELFF. The CDR3 region has the DNA TGTGCCAGCAGCGCCTCCCCGGGGGGGATGACCGGGGAGCTGTTTTTT.

This clonotype was detected a few times. The chain has TRBV6-1 and TRBJ2-5; maybe TRBD2 (6 bases). V lost 6 bases and J 5 bases, leaving 16 bases between the germline ends. The CDR3 runs 14 residues. Per germline, CDR1 MNHNS and CDR2 SASEGT. As DNA, the CDR3 is TGTGCCAGCAGCCCCGGTCTCGGAGGGGAGACCCAGTACTTC. Translating it yields CASSPGLGGETQYF.

This clonotype was seen a handful of times. The rearrangement links TRBV3-1 to TRBJ2-1; 10 bases map to TRBD2. CDR1 is LGHDT and CDR2 is YNNKEL in the germline V gene (reference sequence). The CDR3 is 15 residues long. With V trimmed by 4 bases and J by 6 bases, 6 bases remained unmatched. CDR3 nucleotide sequence: TGTGCCAGCAGCCTTATAGCGGGAGGCGGCAATGAGCAGTTCTTC. It translates to CASSLIAGGGNEQFF.

The V gene is TRBV6-5, the J gene TRBJ1-1; no definite D call. Trimming stripped 0 bases from V and 0 bases from J, with 8 bases between. Germline V lookup: CDR1 MNHEY, CDR2 SVGAGI. The CDR3 totals 15 residues. CDR3 sequence (DNA): TGTGCCAGCAGTTACTCGAGGGTCATGAACACTGAAGCTTTCTTT. Translated: CASSYSRVMNTEAFF.

This rearrangement joins TRBV18 to TRBJ2-1; TRBD2 aligns across 8 bases. The V and J ends lost 0 bases and 4 bases, in that order; junction bases with no gene match: 8. The germline V gene has CDR1 KGHSH and CDR2 LQKENI. This CDR3 has 17 residues. CDR3 nucleotide sequence: TGTGCCAGCTCACCACCCCCTAGCGGGCCTCAATACAATGAGCAGTTCTTC. Residues: CASSPPPSGPQYNEQFF. The variable domain in full, with the rest retrieved from reference TRBV18 and TRBJ2-1, is NAGVMQNPRHLVRRRGQEARLRCSPMKGHSHVYWYRQLPEEGLKFMVYLQKENIIDESGMPKERFSAEFPKEGPSILRIQQVVRGDSAAYFCASSPPPSGPQYNEQFFGPGTRLTVL.

This clonotype was counted ten times or more. The V gene is TRBV5-1, the J gene TRBJ1-1, with 7 bases identical to TRBD1. The germline gives CDR1 SGHRS, CDR2 YFSETQ. The CDR3 runs to 14 residues. V shed 3 bases and J 5 bases; nucleotides not matched to a gene: 7. The CDR3 coding sequence is TGCGCCAGCAGCTCCCGGGACAGCCTTACTGAAGCTTTCTTT. Translating gives CASSSRDSLTEAFF.

This clonotype occurred a few times. V gene TRBV6-1 combines with J gene TRBJ1-3; no firm D call. Trimming took 2 bases from V and 0 from J, leaving 8 bases between them. The CDR3 covers 15 residues. Germline V CDR1 and CDR2: MNHNS, SASEGT. Here the CDR3 reads CASSEWRGSGNTIYF. Written as DNA, the CDR3 is TGTGCCAGCAGTGAATGGCGGGGCTCTGGAAACACCATATATTTT.

This clonotype was counted a few times. The V call is TRBV7-2, the J call TRBJ2-2, with a weak D call TRBD2 (6 bases). Trimming removed 0 bases from V and 0 bases from J, with 11 bases in between. Germline V gene data show CDR1 as SGHTA and CDR2 as FQGNSA. The CDR3 extends over 17 amino acids. The CDR3 DNA reads TGTGCCAGCAGCTTAGCGGGAGGAGGTTCGAACACCGGGGAGCTGTTTTTT. This gives the protein CASSLAGGGSNTGELFF.

V is TRBV2 and J is TRBJ2-3; TRBD1 aligns across 8 bases. The germline CDR1 and CDR2 sequences are SNHLY and FYNNEI. The CDR3 has 15 residues. V lost 1 base to trimming and J lost 2 bases; unmatched junction nucleotides: 2. The CDR3 bases are TGTGCCAGCAGTGAAGGGGACAGGTTCACAGATACGCAGTATTTT. It encodes CASSEGDRFTDTQYF.

This clonotype was counted ten times or more. The chain carries TRBV10-3 and TRBJ2-1, with TRBD1 matching over 7 bases. With 6 bases clipped from V and 7 bases from J, the junction kept 12 bases outside the gene matches. The CDR3 is 15 residues long. Germline CDR1 reads ENHRY; CDR2 reads SYGVKD. The DNA for the CDR3 is TGTGCCATCAGAGCAACCGACAGGGAGTATAATGAGCAGTTCTTC. Its translation is CAIRATDREYNEQFF.

The sample holds many counts of this clonotype. CDR3 coding DNA: TGTGCCAGCAGTTTAATAGGGGTTGAGCAGTTCTTC. Protein sequence: CASSLIGVEQFF. The chain couples TRBV12-3 or TRBV12-4 to TRBJ2-1; D is possibly TRBD1 (5 bases). This CDR3 region has 12 residues. V gave up 2 bases and J gave up 9 bases, with 8 bases separating them.

V gene TRBV6-1 combines with J gene TRBJ2-5, with 11 bases aligning to TRBD2. The CDR3 covers 15 residues. J gave up 2 bases and V 6 bases, and 5 bases lay outside the gene matches. Germline V gene lookup returns CDR1 MNHNS and CDR2 SASEGT. CDR3 sequence: CASSSLAGGQETQYF. CDR3 bases: TGTGCCAGCAGCTCCCTAGCGGGAGGACAAGAGACCCAGTACTTC.

This clonotype was counted between two and nine times. The V gene is TRBV20-1, the J gene TRBJ2-7; D is unclear. CDR1 and CDR2 (germline): DFQATT, SNEGSKA (reference sequence). This CDR3 is built from 14 residues. The germline V and J ends were trimmed by 2 bases and 0 bases, with 11 bases remaining between them. The CDR3 DNA sequence: TGCAGTGCTAGACTGCGCCCCCACTCCTACGAGCAGTACTTC. Its translation: CSARLRPHSYEQYF.

The chain carries TRBV7-9 and TRBJ1-1; 9 nucleotides align to TRBD1. Trimming removed 5 bases from V and 1 base from J; junction bases left unmatched: 5. The CDR3 is made up of 15 amino acids. Germline V gene sequence: CDR1 SEHNR, CDR2 FQNEAQ (reference sequence). The DNA for the CDR3 is TGTGCCAGCAGCGCGGGACAGGGCACGAACACTGAAGCTTTCTTT. Its translation is CASSAGQGTNTEAFF.

This clonotype showed up many times. The V and J genes are TRBV12-3 or TRBV12-4 and TRBJ1-1, with D perhaps matching TRBD1 (5 bases). There are 16 residues in the CDR3. The ends were cut back, 8 bases at V and 1 base at J, with 20 bases in the middle. CDR3 region: CASSIFGRGPNTEAFF. The CDR3 DNA reads as TGTGCCAGCTCCATTTTCGGTAGGGGCCCGAACACTGAAGCTTTCTTT.

The chain joins TRBV29-1 to TRBJ2-5; D not resolved. Trimming removed 0 bases from V and 1 base from J, with 12 bases in between. Germline CDR1 reads SQVTM; CDR2 reads ANQGSEA. CDR3 length: 15 amino acids. This CDR3 is CSVEDWNGIQETQYF. CDR3 coding DNA: TGCAGCGTTGAAGATTGGAATGGCATCCAAGAGACCCAGTACTTC. The full variable domain, in which reference TRBV29-1 and TRBJ2-5 provide the parts outside the CDR3, is SAVISQKPSRDICQRGTSLTIQCQVDSQVTMMFWYRQQPGQSLTLIATANQGSEATYESGFVIDKFPISRPNLTFSTLTVSNMSPEDSSIYLCSVEDWNGIQETQYFGPGTRLLVL.

This clonotype was counted ten times or more. The chain couples TRBV29-1 to TRBJ2-7; no firm D call. Germline assignment: CDR1 SQVTM and CDR2 ANQGSEA. The CDR3 contains 11 residues. V was cut by 6 bases and J by 6 bases, with 12 bases left in between. CDR3 residues: CSVEDFAEQYF. For the CDR3, the DNA is TGCAGCGTCGAGGATTTCGCCGAGCAGTACTTC.

The CDR3 region has the DNA TGTGCCAGCAGTGGACTGTGGGACAGTCTCACAGATACGCAGTATTTT. It codes for CASSGLWDSLTDTQYF. This chain uses TRBV2 with TRBJ2-3; 7 nucleotides match TRBD1. The germline gives CDR1 SNHLY, CDR2 FYNNEI. This CDR3 comprises 16 residues. V lost 4 bases, J lost 2 bases, and 9 bases stayed unmatched.

This clonotype was recorded at least ten times. The rearrangement joins TRBV20-1 to TRBJ2-7; D is uncertain. The CDR3 spans 14 residues. The germline V gene encodes CDR1 DFQATT and CDR2 SNEGSKA (reference sequence). V was clipped by 0 bases and J by 2 bases, with 11 bases between them. The CDR3 sequence is CSAREPVFAYEQYF. CDR3 sequence (DNA): TGCAGTGCTAGAGAGCCGGTCTTCGCCTACGAGCAGTACTTC.

Written as DNA, the CDR3 is TGTGCCAGCAGTTACCTGGGCGTAGGTAGTCCAGATACGCAGTATTTT. This translates into CASSYLGVGSPDTQYF. The chain couples TRBV6-2 or TRBV6-3 to TRBJ2-3, with D uncertain. V was shortened by 2 bases and J by 4 bases, with 16 bases between the two germline ends. Germline CDR1 reads MNHEY; CDR2 reads SVGEGT. The CDR3 loop spans 16 amino acids.